This is a list of T cell receptor beta chains from one sample in a study of T cell repertoires in cytomegalovirus infection. TCRdb reanalysed the reads using MiXCR and keeps one entry per CDR3 protein. Of some 310,000 distinct CDR3 sequences detected, more than 20% appear once; the ten largest clones hold more than 10%. Their cognate antigens are unknown. The sample was cultured PBMCs, taken from culture after CMV antigen stimulation. These TCRs come from a human donor in good health (CMV status not recorded). Some clones in this sample may be carry-over from other donors' samples. CDR3s include the opening cysteine and the closing phenylalanine or tryptophan. D genes are given only for firm matches. The size of a clone is reported for some rows only, either as once, few or many, or as a class for expanded clones.

J | D | size | V | DNA | CDR3
TRBJ1-1 | . | . | TRBV2 | TGTGCCAGCGACCGGGACGGTTTCAAGGACACTGAAGCTTTCTTT | CASDRDGFKDTEAFF
TRBJ1-2 | TRBD1 | few | TRBV25-1 | TGTGCCAGCAGTGACCCGGGCGACAGGGGGCAGTCGGGCCACTATGGCTACACCTTC | CASSDPGDRGQSGHYGYTF
TRBJ2-7 | TRBD1 | . | TRBV4-3 | TGCGCCAGCAGCCCCGGGACAGGGCGTCCATACGAGCAGTACTTC | CASSPGTGRPYEQYF
TRBJ1-1 | . | . | TRBV7-9 | TGTGCCAGCAGCTTAGATACGGGACAGAACACTGAAGCTTTCTTT | CASSLDTGQNTEAFF
TRBJ2-7 | . | . | TRBV9 | TGTGCCAGCAGCGTAGGCCCGGGAGAAGGCGAGCAGTACTTC | CASSVGPGEGEQYF
TRBJ2-2 | TRBD1 | few | TRBV6-6 | TGTGCCAGCAGTTACAAGGGGACAGGGGTCACCGGGGAGCTGTTTTTT | CASSYKGTGVTGELFF
TRBJ1-1 | . | few | TRBV27 | TGTGCCAGCAGTCCATACCGGGGGGCGAGAACTGAAGCTTTCTTT | CASSPYRGARTEAFF
TRBJ2-2 | . | . | TRBV19 | TGTGCCAGTAGTATAGGGGGCCCTATTTATGTCGGGGAGCTGTTTTTT | CASSIGGPIYVGELFF
TRBJ2-5 | . | . | TRBV5-1 | TGCGCCAGCAGCTTGGCCGCGGGGGAGACCCAGTACTTC | CASSLAAGETQYF
TRBJ1-2 | TRBD1 | few | TRBV4-1 | TGCGCCAGCAGCCCACGAGCCGGGACAGGCTTCTATGGCTACACCTTC | CASSPRAGTGFYGYTF
TRBJ2-1 | . | many | TRBV11-3 | TGTGCCAGCAGCTTAGAGTGGAGGTGGGGTGAGCAGTTCTTC | CASSLEWRWGEQFF
TRBJ2-6 | . | many | TRBV18 | TGTGCCAGCTCACCAAAGGTGTCTGGGGCCAACGTCCTGACTTTC | CASSPKVSGANVLTF
TRBJ1-4 | . | . | TRBV15 | TGTGCCACCAGCAGAGACCCGGACGGGGAAAAACTGTTTTTT | CATSRDPDGEKLFF
TRBJ1-4 | TRBD1 | . | TRBV27 | TGTGCCAGCAGCGGACAGGGACGATTCCAAACTAATGAAAAACTGTTTTTT | CASSGQGRFQTNEKLFF
TRBJ2-3 | TRBD2 | . | TRBV4-3 | TGCGCCAGCAGCCATAGCGGGAGGGCCGAGGATACGCAGTATTTT | CASSHSGRAEDTQYF
TRBJ2-4 | . | many | TRBV9 | TGTGCCAGCAGCCAAGAGGGAAGGGCAATAAACATTCAGTACTTC | CASSQEGRAINIQYF
TRBJ1-6 | . | few | TRBV5-4 | TGTGCCAGCAGTTTCGAGGGTAATTCACCCCTCCACTTT | CASSFEGNSPLHF